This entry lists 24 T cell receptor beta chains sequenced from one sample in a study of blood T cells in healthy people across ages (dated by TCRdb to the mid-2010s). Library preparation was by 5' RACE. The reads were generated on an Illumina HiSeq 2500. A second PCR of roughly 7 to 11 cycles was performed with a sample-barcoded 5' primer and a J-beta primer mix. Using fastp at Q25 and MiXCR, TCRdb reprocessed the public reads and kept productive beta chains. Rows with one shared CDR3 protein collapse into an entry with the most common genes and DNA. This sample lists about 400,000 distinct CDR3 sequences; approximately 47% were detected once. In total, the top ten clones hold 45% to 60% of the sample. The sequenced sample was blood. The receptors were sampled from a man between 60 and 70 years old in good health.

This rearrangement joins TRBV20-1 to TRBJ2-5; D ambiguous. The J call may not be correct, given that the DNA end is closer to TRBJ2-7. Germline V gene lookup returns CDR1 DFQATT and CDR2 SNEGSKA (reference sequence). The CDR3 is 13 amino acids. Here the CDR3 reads CSARVGPLHEQYF. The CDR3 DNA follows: TGCAGTGCTAGAGTAGGACCTCTACACGAGCAGTACTTC.

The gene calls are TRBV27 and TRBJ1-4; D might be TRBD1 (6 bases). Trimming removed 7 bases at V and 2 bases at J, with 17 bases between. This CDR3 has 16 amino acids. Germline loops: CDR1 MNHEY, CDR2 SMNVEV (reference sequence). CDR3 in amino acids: CASTSRQRGTNEKLFF. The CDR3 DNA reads TGTGCCAGCACTTCCCGGCAGAGGGGGACTAATGAAAAACTGTTTTTT. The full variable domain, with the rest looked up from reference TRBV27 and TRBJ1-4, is EAQVTQNPRYLITVTGKKLTVTCSQNMNHEYMSWYRQDPGLGLRQIYYSMNVEVTDKGDVPEGYKVSRKEKRNFPLILESPSPNQTSLYFCASTSRQRGTNEKLFFGSGTQLSVL.

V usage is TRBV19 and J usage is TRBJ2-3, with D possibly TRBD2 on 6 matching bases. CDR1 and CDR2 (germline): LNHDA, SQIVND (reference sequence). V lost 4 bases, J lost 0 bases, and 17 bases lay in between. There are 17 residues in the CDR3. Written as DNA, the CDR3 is TGTGCCAGTAGTACGGATGTGGCGGGGCCTAGCACAGATACGCAGTATTTT. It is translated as CASSTDVAGPSTDTQYF.

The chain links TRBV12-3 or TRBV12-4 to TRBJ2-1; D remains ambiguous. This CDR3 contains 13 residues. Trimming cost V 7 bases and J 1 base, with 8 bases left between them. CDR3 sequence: CASTLPSYNEQFF. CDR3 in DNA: TGTGCCAGCACACTTCCTTCCTACAATGAGCAGTTCTTC.

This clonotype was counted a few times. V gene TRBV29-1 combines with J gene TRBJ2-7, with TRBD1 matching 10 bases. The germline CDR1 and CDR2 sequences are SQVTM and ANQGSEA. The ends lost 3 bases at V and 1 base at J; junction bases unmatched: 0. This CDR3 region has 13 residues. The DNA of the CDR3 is TGCAGCGTTGAGGACAGGGGGTCCTACGAGCAGTACTTC. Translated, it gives CSVEDRGSYEQYF.

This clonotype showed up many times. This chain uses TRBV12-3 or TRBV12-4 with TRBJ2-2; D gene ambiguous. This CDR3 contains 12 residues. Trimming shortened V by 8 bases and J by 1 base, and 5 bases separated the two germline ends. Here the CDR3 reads CASGQNTGELFF. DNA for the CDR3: TGTGCCAGCGGGCAGAACACCGGGGAGCTGTTTTTT.

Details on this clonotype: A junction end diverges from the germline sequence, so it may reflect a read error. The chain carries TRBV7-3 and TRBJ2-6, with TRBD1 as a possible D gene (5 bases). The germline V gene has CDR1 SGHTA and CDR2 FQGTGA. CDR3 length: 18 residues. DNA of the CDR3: TGTGCCAGCAGCCATTTCAAGACAACCCACTCTGGGGCCGACGTCCTGACTTTC. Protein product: CASSHFKTTHSGADVLTF.

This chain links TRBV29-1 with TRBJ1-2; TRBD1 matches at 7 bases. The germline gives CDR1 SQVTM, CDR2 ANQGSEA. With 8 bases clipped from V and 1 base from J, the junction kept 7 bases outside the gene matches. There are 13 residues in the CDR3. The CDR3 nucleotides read TGCAGCCTCCGGGACAGAGATAACTATGGCTACACCTTC. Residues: CSLRDRDNYGYTF.

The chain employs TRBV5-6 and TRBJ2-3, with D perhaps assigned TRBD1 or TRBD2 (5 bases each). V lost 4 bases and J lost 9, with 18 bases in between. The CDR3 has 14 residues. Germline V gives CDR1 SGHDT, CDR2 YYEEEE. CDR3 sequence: CASSGTAGRVTQYF. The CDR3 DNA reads TGTGCCAGCAGCGGGACGGCGGGTCGAGTCACGCAGTATTTT. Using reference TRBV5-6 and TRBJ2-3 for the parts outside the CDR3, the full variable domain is DAGVTQSPTHLIKTRGQQVTLRCSPKSGHDTVSWYQQALGQGPQFIFQYYEEEERQRGNFPDRFSGHQFPNYSSELNVNALLLGDSALYLCASSGTAGRVTQYFGPGTRLTVL.

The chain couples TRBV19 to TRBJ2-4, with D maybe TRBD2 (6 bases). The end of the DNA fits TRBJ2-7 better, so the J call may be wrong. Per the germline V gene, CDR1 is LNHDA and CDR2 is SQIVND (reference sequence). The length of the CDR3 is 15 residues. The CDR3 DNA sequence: TGTGCCAGTAGTATCTCCCTAGCGACCCGCTACGAGCAGTACTTC. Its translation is CASSISLATRYEQYF.

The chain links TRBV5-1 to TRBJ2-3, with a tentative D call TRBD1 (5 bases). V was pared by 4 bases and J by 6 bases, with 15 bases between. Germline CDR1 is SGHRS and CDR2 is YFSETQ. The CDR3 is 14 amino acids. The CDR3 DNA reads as TGCGCCAGCAGCGCACAGGCCCTTGGGGATACGCAGTATTTT. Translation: CASSAQALGDTQYF.

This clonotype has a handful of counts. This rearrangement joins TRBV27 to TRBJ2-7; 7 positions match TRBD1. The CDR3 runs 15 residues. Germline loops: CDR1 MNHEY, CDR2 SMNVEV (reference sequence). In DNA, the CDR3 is TGTAGAGCAGTTTCGCAGGGGACAGAGTTTTACGAGCAGTACTTC. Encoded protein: CRAVSQGTEFYEQYF.

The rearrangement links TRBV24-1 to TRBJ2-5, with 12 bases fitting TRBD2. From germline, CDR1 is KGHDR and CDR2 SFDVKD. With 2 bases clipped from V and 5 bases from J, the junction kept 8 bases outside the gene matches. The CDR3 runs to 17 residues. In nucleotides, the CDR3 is TGTGCCACCAGTGATTCCGCTAGCGGGAGGGCCAGGGAGACCCAGTACTTC. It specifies CATSDSASGRARETQYF.

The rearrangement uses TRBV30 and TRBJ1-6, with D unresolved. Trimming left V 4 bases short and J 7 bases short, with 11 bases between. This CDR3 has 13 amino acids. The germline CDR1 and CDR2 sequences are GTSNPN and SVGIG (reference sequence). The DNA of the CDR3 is TGTGCCTGGAATTCCCAGCGGAATTCACCCCTCCACTTT. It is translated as CAWNSQRNSPLHF. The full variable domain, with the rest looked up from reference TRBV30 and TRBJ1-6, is SQTIHQWPATLVQPVGSPLSLECTVEGTSNPNLYWYRQAAGRGLQLLFYSVGIGQISSEVPQNLSASRPQDRQFILSSKKLLLSDSGFYLCAWNSQRNSPLHFGNGTRLTVT.

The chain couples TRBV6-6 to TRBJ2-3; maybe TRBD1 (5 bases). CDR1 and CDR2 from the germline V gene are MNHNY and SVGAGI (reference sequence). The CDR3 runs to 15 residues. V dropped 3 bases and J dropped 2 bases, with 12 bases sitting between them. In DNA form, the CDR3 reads TGTGCCAGCAGTTATCTGGCAGGGTACACAGATACGCAGTATTTT. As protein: CASSYLAGYTDTQYF.

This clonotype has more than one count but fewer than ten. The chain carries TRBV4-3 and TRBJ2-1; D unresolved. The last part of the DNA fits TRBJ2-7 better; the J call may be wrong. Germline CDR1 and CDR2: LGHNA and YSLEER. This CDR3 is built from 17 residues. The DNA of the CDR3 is TGCGCCAGCAGCCAAGATACCGCAGTAGTGTCCTACAATGAGCAGTACTTC. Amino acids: CASSQDTAVVSYNEQYF.

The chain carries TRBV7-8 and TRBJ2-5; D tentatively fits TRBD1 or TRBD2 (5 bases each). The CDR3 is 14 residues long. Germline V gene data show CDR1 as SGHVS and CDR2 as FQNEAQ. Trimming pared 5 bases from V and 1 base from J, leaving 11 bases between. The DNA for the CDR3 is TGTGCCAGCAGCCGGGGACGAACCCAAGAGACCCAGTACTTC. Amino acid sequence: CASSRGRTQETQYF. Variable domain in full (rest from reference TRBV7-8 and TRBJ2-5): GAGVSQSPRYKVAKRGQDVALRCDPISGHVSLFWYQQALGQGPEFLTYFQNEAQLDKSGLPSDRFFAERPEGSVSTLKIQRTQQEDSAVYLCASSRGRTQETQYFGPGTRLLVL.

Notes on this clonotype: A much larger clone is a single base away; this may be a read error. In DNA, the CDR3 is TGTGCCACCGGGACTACCTCTAATGAGCAGTACTTC. Its translation is CATGTTSNEQYF. The V and J genes are TRBV9 and TRBJ2-7; 7 bases agree with TRBD2. The V segment lost 9 bases and the J segment 7 bases; nucleotides outside the gene matches: 10. The CDR3 spans 12 residues. Germline V gene sequence: CDR1 SGDLS, CDR2 YYNGEE.

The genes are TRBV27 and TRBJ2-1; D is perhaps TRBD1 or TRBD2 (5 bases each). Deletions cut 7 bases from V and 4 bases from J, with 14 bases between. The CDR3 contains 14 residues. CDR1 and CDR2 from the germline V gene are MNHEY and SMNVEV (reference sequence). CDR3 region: CASTLRGAYNEQFF. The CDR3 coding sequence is TGTGCCAGCACCCTAAGAGGGGCGTACAATGAGCAGTTCTTC.

This chain's CDR3 is CAISSWDSRSGETQYF. As DNA, the CDR3 is TGTGCCATCAGTTCCTGGGACAGCAGATCCGGAGAGACCCAGTACTTC. V is TRBV10-3 and J is TRBJ2-7, with 7 bases lining up with TRBD1. Judging by the DNA end, TRBJ2-5 fits better; the J call may be wrong. This CDR3 region has 16 residues. CDR1 is ENHRY and CDR2 is SYGVKD in the germline V gene.

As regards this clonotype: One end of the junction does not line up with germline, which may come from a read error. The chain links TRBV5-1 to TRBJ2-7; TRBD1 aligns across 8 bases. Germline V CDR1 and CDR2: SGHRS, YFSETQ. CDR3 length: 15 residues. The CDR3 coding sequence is TGCGCCGGCAGCACCGACAGGGGCAGATCCTACGAGCAGTACTTC. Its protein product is CAGSTDRGRSYEQYF.

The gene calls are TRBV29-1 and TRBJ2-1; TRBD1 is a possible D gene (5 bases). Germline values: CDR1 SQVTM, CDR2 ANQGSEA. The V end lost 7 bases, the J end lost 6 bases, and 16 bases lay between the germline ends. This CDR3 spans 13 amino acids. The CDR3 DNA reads TGCAGCGCCGAAGACAGTCGAGCCAATGAGCAGTTCTTC. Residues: CSAEDSRANEQFF.

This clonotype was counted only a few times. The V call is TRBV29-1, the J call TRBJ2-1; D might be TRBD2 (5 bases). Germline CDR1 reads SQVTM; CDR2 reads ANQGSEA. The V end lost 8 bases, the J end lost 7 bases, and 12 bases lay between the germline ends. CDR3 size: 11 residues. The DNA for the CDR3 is TGCAGCCCGACTAAGGGAAATGAGCAGTTCTTC. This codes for CSPTKGNEQFF.

As DNA, the CDR3 is TGTGCCAGCGAGCTTAGTCGGGGACGCGATGAGCAGTTCTTC. Its protein is CASELSRGRDEQFF. The rearrangement uses TRBV7-8 and TRBJ2-1; D may match TRBD1 or TRBD2 (5 bases each). Trimming cost V 8 bases and J 8 bases, with 19 bases left between them. CDR1 and CDR2 from the germline V gene are SGHVS and FQNEAQ. The CDR3 runs 14 residues. Complete variable domain (other parts from reference TRBV7-8 and TRBJ2-1): GAGVSQSPRYKVAKRGQDVALRCDPISGHVSLFWYQQALGQGPEFLTYFQNEAQLDKSGLPSDRFFAERPEGSVSTLKIQRTQQEDSAVYLCASELSRGRDEQFFGPGTRLTVL.